The present TCR beta chain was sequenced within a study of blood T cells in healthy people across ages (dated by TCRdb to about 2015). Background for the entire study: Template switching captured roughly one uniquely barcoded TCR beta cDNA molecule per two T cells in model experiments. Age-related changes in TCR beta repertoire diversity were measured in the study by deep sequencing normalized with unique cDNA molecular identifiers. Donors were grouped into four age groups: young (average approximately 15 years), middle-aged (roughly 40), aged (over 55) and long-lived (just over 80). To avoid experimental bias, donors of different ages were distributed randomly across sequencing lanes. The study analyzed two additional independent replicas of 1 million unique cDNA reads from the same blood draw for two donors, one aged 18 to 30 and one aged 80 or older.

The receptor library was made with 5' RACE. TCRdb shows the sequencer as Illumina HiSeq 2500. A second PCR of roughly 6 to 11 cycles was run with a J-beta primer mix and a sample-barcoded 5' primer. A unique molecular identifier was introduced onto each TCR beta cDNA molecule by a template-switch 5' adaptor carrying 12 random nucleotides. Each sample yielded at least 2.5 million CDR3-containing paired-end reads. The Mint cDNA synthesis kit, primed by a TRBC-specific oligonucleotide, was used to synthesize first-strand cDNA from all RNA. After uracil-DNA glycosylase treatment, a first 18-cycle PCR used universal primers M1SS and BC2_uni_R on all cDNA. Turning to the authors' computational methods: Each sample was normalized by randomly selecting 1 million high-quality reads, each carrying a distinct molecular identifier. Reads with shared molecular identifiers were discarded instead of being binned into consensus sequences. MiTCR, with a Q25 quality threshold and the strictest error-elimination algorithm, was used for CDR3 identification, clonotype clustering and error correction. A nonparametric unseen species model using Euler transformation provided a lower-bound estimate of total TCR beta diversity. TCRdb reanalyzed the raw reads on its own, using fastp at Q25 for trimming and MiXCR for clone calling, and kept in-frame beta chains. Entries that share a CDR3 protein sequence are merged under the most common genes and DNA. TCRdb's processing, not the authors' own work, is the source of the V and J calls. Counted in this sample were more than 1.4 million distinct CDR3 sequences; 42% of them appeared once. The leading ten clones occupy roughly 7.9% of the sample.

Points the paper makes about the study in general: The percentage of naive T cells measured by flow cytometry correlated strongly with observed TCR beta diversity. Compared with the aged group, the long-lived group had more naive CD4+ T cells, fewer expanded clones and increased TCR diversity, suggesting age selection. Because the CMV infection status of the donors was unknown, age-related changes in expanded clonotypes may potentially have been confounded. As age increased, observed TCR beta diversity per million T cells dropped in a roughly linear way, and a significant reduction was already evident by age roughly 40. Estimates of total diversity based on one million sequenced T cells were regarded as lower bounds and as underestimates. Bulk unsorted PBMC profiling prevented conclusive comparison of naive and antigen-experienced compartments.

At the junction V is shortened by 0 bases and J by 9 bases, with 5 bases in between. CDR1 and CDR2, looked up from the germline V gene, are SNHLY and FYNNEI. There are 11 amino acids in the CDR3, from cysteine to phenylalanine inclusive. The DNA shown is the 33-base CDR3, in frame from base 1. The 35 to 40 donors, aged about 6 to 95 years, were systemically healthy Caucasian individuals from Russia. Approximately 10 milliliters of peripheral blood were collected from each donor into EDTA-treated Vacutainer tubes. Ficoll-Paque density-gradient centrifugation was used to isolate PBMCs, with at least 6.5 million obtained per sample. Total RNA was extracted from PBMCs with Trizol reagent, with at least 6 micrograms obtained per sample. For every donor, flow cytometry on a PBMC aliquot measured the percentage of naive CD45RAhigh/CD27high T cells. This clonotype was observed at least ten times. Its target antigen remains unknown. Per-base quality was not reported, and no clone a single base away is much larger than it.

The specimen sequenced was blood. The chain was built from TRBV2 and TRBJ1-1, with the D segment identity uncertain. This receptor was taken from a woman younger than 35 in good health. The DNA reads TGTGCCAGCAGTGAAGCGCTTCAAGCTTTCTTT. It is translated as CASSEALQAFF.